The 28 T cell receptor beta chains below all came from one sample that was sequenced in a study of CD8 T cells in Susac syndrome. cDNA came from approximately 0.5 to 1 ug RNA primed by random hexamers. From the immunoSEQ multiplex PCR reads, TCRdb called clonotypes with MiXCR, one entry per CDR3 protein. The profile covers under 300,000 distinct CDR3 sequences, with around 96% appearing a single time and approximately 0.1% taken by the ten largest. Sequencing used CD4+ T cells from PBMCs. The receptors were gathered from a human donor with Susac syndrome.

The J gene is TRBJ2-1, the V gene TRBV5-1, with D possibly being TRBD2 (7 bases). The CDR3 runs 11 residues. Deletions cut 7 bases from V and 15 bases from J, with 17 bases between. Per the germline V gene, CDR1 is SGHRS and CDR2 is YFSETQ. CDR3 bases: TGCGCCAGCGACTCAGGACGGGGGGCGTTCTTC. Residues: CASDSGRGAFF.

Here the CDR3 DNA reads TGTGCCAGCAGTCTCCAGGAGATAGGAGAGCAGTACTTC. This codes for CASSLQEIGEQYF. The chain links TRBV27 to TRBJ2-7; the D is unclear. V gave up 5 bases and J gave up 7 bases, with 15 bases separating them. The CDR3 consists of 13 residues. Germline V CDR1 and CDR2: MNHEY, SMNVEV (reference sequence).

CDR3 sequence reads: CASSAGQGAFDTEAFF. The CDR3 DNA is TGTGCCAGCAGCGCCGGACAGGGGGCTTTCGACACTGAAGCTTTCTTT. The chain recombines TRBV9 with TRBJ1-1, with 11 positions matching TRBD1. CDR1 and CDR2 (germline): SGDLS, YYNGEE. The CDR3 contains 16 residues. V was pared by 3 bases and J by 3 bases, with 7 bases of the junction left unmatched.

This rearrangement joins TRBV21-1 to TRBJ2-7; the table gives TRBD1 as D, unverified against the DNA. TRBV21-1 is described as a pseudogene. The CDR3 is made up of 16 amino acids. The CDR3 bases are TGTGCCAGCAGCGTGGCGGGACAGACGAGCTCCTACGAGCAGTACTTC. This encodes CASSVAGQTSSYEQYF.

The CDR3 sequence: CASSPRDSFLSGANVLTF. Here the CDR3 DNA reads TGCGCCAGCAGCCCACGGGACAGCTTCCTCTCTGGGGCCAACGTCCTGACTTTC. This chain connects TRBV4-1 to TRBJ2-6; 7 nucleotides line up with TRBD1. CDR3 length: 18 residues. The germline V gene encodes CDR1 MGHRA and CDR2 YSYEKL. With 4 bases clipped from V and 0 bases from J, the junction kept 9 bases outside the gene matches.

V and J are TRBV20-1 and TRBJ2-7; D possibly corresponds to TRBD2 (5 bases). The CDR3 is 12 residues long. The germline CDR1 and CDR2 sequences are DFQATT and SNEGSKA (reference sequence). Trimming took off 6 bases at V and 6 bases at J, with 15 bases between the two ends. The CDR3 sequence is CSAAGSVGEQYF. CDR3 DNA sequence: TGCAGTGCGGCGGGCTCCGTCGGCGAGCAGTACTTC.

This chain joins TRBV4-2 and TRBJ1-2; 10 bases agree with TRBD1. Trimming at V came to 0 bases and at J to 8 bases, leaving 9 bases not matched to a gene. Germline V gene sequence: CDR1 LGHNA, CDR2 YNFKEQ. The CDR3 is 16 residues long. CDR3 coding DNA: TGTGCCAGCAGCCAAGATGCGACAGGGGGCGCGAGGGGCTACACCTTC. Its protein product is CASSQDATGGARGYTF.

The V call is TRBV30, the J call TRBJ1-5; a possible D gene is TRBD1 (6 bases). This CDR3 is 15 amino acids long. Germline loops: CDR1 GTSNPN, CDR2 SVGIG (reference sequence). The V end lost 2 bases, the J end lost 3 bases, and 14 bases lay between the germline ends. This CDR3 is CAWSTADRLNQPQHF. CDR3 in DNA: TGTGCCTGGAGTACCGCAGACAGGCTCAATCAGCCCCAGCATTTT.

CDR3 sequence (DNA): TGTGCCTGCAGAACAGGGAGTCAGCCCCAGCATTTT. As protein: CACRTGSQPQHF. The V and J genes are TRBV30 and TRBJ1-5; D might be TRBD1 (6 bases). Germline lookup yields CDR1 GTSNPN and CDR2 SVGIG (reference sequence). V was trimmed by 6 bases and J by 6 bases, leaving 12 bases between them. The CDR3 loop spans 12 amino acids.

The chain combines TRBV29-1 with TRBJ2-5; tentative D call: TRBD2 (6 bases). This CDR3 has 14 residues. V lost 4 bases and J lost 5, with 17 bases in between. Germline CDR1 and CDR2: SQVTM and ANQGSEA. Here the CDR3 reads CSVGPGTVGETQYF. The CDR3 DNA is TGCAGCGTTGGTCCCGGGACTGTCGGGGAGACCCAGTACTTC.

The J gene is TRBJ2-1, the V gene TRBV29-1; perhaps TRBD2 as D (6 bases). CDR1 and CDR2 (germline): SQVTM, ANQGSEA. The CDR3 has 14 amino acids. Trimming took 1 base from V and 4 from J, leaving 11 bases between them. The CDR3 sequence: CSVEGGVPYNEQFF. The CDR3 DNA reads TGCAGCGTTGAAGGGGGGGTCCCATACAATGAGCAGTTCTTC.

This sequence joins TRBV28 and TRBJ1-1, with D possibly being TRBD1 (6 bases). Trimming removed 4 bases at V and 1 base at J, with 7 bases between. This CDR3 spans 13 amino acids. CDR1 MDHEN and CDR2 SYDVKM come from the germline V gene. The CDR3 here is CASSSGQNTEAFF. The CDR3, as DNA: TGTGCCAGCAGTTCGGGACAGAACACTGAAGCTTTCTTT.

V and J are TRBV10-3 and TRBJ2-1, with 7 nucleotides matching TRBD2. Germline trimming cut 6 bases from V and 9 bases from J; bases unmatched to any gene: 5. The length of the CDR3 is 12 residues. CDR1 is ENHRY, CDR2 SYGVKD, per germline. CDR3 nucleotides: TGTGCCATCAGGGAACTAGCGAGTGAGCAGTTCTTC. This translates into CAIRELASEQFF.

This clonotype was counted a few times. V is TRBV7-9 and J is TRBJ2-1; TRBD2 matches 10 bases. The V gene's germline CDR1 is SEHNR and CDR2 FQNEAQ (reference sequence). V lost 1 base, J lost 4 bases, and 1 base stayed unmatched. The CDR3 runs to 15 residues. As DNA, the CDR3 is TGTGCCAGCAGCTTAGTACTAGCGGGGTACAATGAGCAGTTCTTC. Amino acid sequence: CASSLVLAGYNEQFF.

This chain links TRBV30 with TRBJ1-5; D is undetermined. Germline CDR1 GTSNPN, CDR2 SVGIG (reference sequence). Trimming took off 3 bases at V and 7 bases at J, with 10 bases between the two ends. The CDR3 length is 12 residues. For the CDR3, the DNA is TGTGCCTGGAGGCTAGTGGGGCAGCCCCAGCATTTT. This gives the protein CAWRLVGQPQHF.

This chain connects TRBV2 to TRBJ1-5; D ambiguous. Per germline, CDR1 SNHLY and CDR2 FYNNEI. The CDR3 runs to 11 residues. Trimming left V 6 bases short and J 5 bases short, with 5 bases between. CDR3 loop: CASRADQPQHF. In DNA, the CDR3 is TGTGCCAGCAGGGCCGATCAGCCCCAGCATTTT.

The V call is TRBV19, the J call TRBJ2-2, with a possible D match to TRBD1 (5 bases). V gave up 6 bases and J gave up 3 bases, with 11 bases separating them. Germline CDR1 and CDR2: LNHDA and SQIVND (reference sequence). The CDR3 sequence is 14 residues long. CDR3 region: CASSPQGYTGELFF. In nucleotides, the CDR3 is TGTGCCAGTAGCCCCCAGGGATACACCGGGGAGCTGTTTTTT.

The V gene is TRBV27, the J gene TRBJ1-4; possibly TRBD1 for D (5 bases). CDR3 size: 13 residues. The germline CDR1 and CDR2 sequences are MNHEY and SMNVEV (reference sequence). Trimming pared 4 bases from V and 7 bases from J, leaving 10 bases between. CDR3: CASSWDGSEKLFF. The CDR3, as DNA: TGTGCCAGCAGTTGGGACGGGTCTGAAAAACTGTTTTTT.

The chain has TRBV30 and TRBJ1-1; D is ambiguous. Germline lookup yields CDR1 GTSNPN and CDR2 SVGIG (reference sequence). Trimming left V 0 bases short and J 3 bases short, with 8 bases between. This CDR3 has 13 residues. CDR3 sequence: CAWSVKMDTEAFF. The CDR3, as DNA: TGTGCCTGGAGTGTAAAGATGGACACTGAAGCTTTCTTT.

V is TRBV4-1 and J is TRBJ2-6; the D gene is possibly TRBD1 (6 bases). Germline-derived CDR1 and CDR2 are MGHRA and YSYEKL. V gave up 7 bases and J gave up 0 bases, with 10 bases separating them. The CDR3 has 15 amino acids. CDR3 in amino acids: CASTLQGSGANVLTF. The CDR3 coding sequence is TGCGCCAGCACCTTACAGGGCTCTGGGGCCAACGTCCTGACTTTC.

This chain connects TRBV30 to TRBJ2-7; D might be TRBD1 (6 bases). The CDR3 sequence is 16 residues long. With 0 bases removed from V and 1 base from J, the gap between germline ends came to 16 bases. The germline V gene has CDR1 GTSNPN and CDR2 SVGIG (reference sequence). CDR3 in DNA: TGTGCCTGGAGTGTATGGGGGCAGGGAAATTCCTACGAGCAGTACTTC. Protein: CAWSVWGQGNSYEQYF.

The chain is built from TRBV27 and TRBJ2-2; possible D gene TRBD2, 5 bases. The CDR3 is 15 amino acids. Germline lookup yields CDR1 MNHEY and CDR2 SMNVEV (reference sequence). Trimming pared 2 bases from V and 2 bases from J, leaving 9 bases between. CDR3 amino acids: CASSLAGLNTGELFF. The CDR3 DNA reads as TGTGCCAGCAGTTTAGCGGGCTTAAACACCGGGGAGCTGTTTTTT.

V is TRBV20-1 and J is TRBJ1-1; a possible D gene is TRBD1 (5 bases). Germline V gives CDR1 DFQATT, CDR2 SNEGSKA (reference sequence). The CDR3 is 13 amino acids. V shed 2 bases and J shed 7 bases, with 14 bases lying between them. The CDR3 DNA sequence: TGCAGTGCTAGACCGCCGGGGGGGAATGAAGCTTTCTTT. Translated: CSARPPGGNEAFF.

The chain uses TRBV7-2 and TRBJ1-1; D not certain. CDR1 SGHTA and CDR2 FQGNSA come from the germline V gene. CDR3 length: 12 amino acids. In nucleotides, the CDR3 is TGTGGGGCGCGCAGCATGAACACTGAAGCTTTCTTT. It codes for CGARSMNTEAFF.

This chain connects TRBV12-3 or TRBV12-4 to TRBJ2-2, with a possible D match to TRBD2 (5 bases). V was pared by 6 bases and J by 2 bases, with 10 bases between. This CDR3 is built from 14 residues. CDR3 sequence (DNA): TGTGCCAGCAGACTCGACTACAACACCGGGGAGCTGTTTTTT. Its protein is CASRLDYNTGELFF.

The chain has TRBV20-1 and TRBJ1-5; TRBD1 matches 7 bases. The CDR3 loop spans 14 amino acids. V was pared by 3 bases and J by 5 bases, with 7 bases of the junction left unmatched. In germline, CDR1 is DFQATT, CDR2 SNEGSKA (reference sequence). This CDR3 reads CSARRRQGDQPQHF. The CDR3 bases are TGCAGTGCTAGGCGAAGACAGGGAGATCAGCCCCAGCATTTT.

This sequence joins TRBV7-2 and TRBJ2-1, with 7 bases identical to TRBD2. From germline, CDR1 is SGHTA and CDR2 FQGNSA. V lost 5 bases, J lost 4 bases, and 11 bases stayed unmatched. The CDR3 runs 16 residues. CDR3 in DNA: TGTGCCAGCAGCCAAGCAGTGGGGCGGGAGTACAATGAGCAGTTCTTC. Translated, it gives CASSQAVGREYNEQFF. Drawing the rest from reference TRBV7-2 and TRBJ2-1, the complete variable domain is GAGVSQSPSNKVTEKGKDVELRCDPISGHTALYWYRQSLGQGLEFLIYFQGNSAPDKSGLPSDRFSAERTGGSVSTLTIQRTQQEDSAVYLCASSQAVGREYNEQFFGPGTRLTVL.

The V and J genes are TRBV11-2 and TRBJ2-3; TRBD2 matches at 7 bases. Germline CDR1 is SGHAT and CDR2 is FQNNGV. The CDR3 consists of 15 residues. The V and J ends lost 8 bases and 4 bases, in that order; junction bases with no gene match: 12. CDR3 amino acids: CASRHPGTSADTQYF. The DNA for the CDR3 is TGTGCCAGCCGGCACCCGGGCACTAGCGCAGATACGCAGTATTTT. The variable domain in full, completed from reference TRBV11-2 and TRBJ2-3, reads EAGVAQSPRYKIIEKRQSVAFWCNPISGHATLYWYQQILGQGPKLLIQFQNNGVVDDSQLPKDRFSAERLKGVDSTLKIQPAKLEDSAVYLCASRHPGTSADTQYFGPGTRLTVL.